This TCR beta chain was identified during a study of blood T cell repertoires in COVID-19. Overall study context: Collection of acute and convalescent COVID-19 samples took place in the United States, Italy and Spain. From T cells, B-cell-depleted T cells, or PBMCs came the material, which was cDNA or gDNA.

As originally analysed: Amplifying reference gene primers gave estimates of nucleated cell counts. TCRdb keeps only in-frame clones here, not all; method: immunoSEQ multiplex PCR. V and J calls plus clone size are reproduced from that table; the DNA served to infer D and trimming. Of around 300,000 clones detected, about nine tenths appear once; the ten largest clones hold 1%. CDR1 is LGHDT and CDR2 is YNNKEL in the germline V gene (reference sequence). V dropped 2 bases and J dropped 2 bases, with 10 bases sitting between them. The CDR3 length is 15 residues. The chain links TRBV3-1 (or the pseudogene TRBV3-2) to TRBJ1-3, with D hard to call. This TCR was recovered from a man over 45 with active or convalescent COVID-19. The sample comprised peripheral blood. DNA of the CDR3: TGTGCCAGCAGCCAATCCGGTACCGCTGGAAACACCATATATTTT. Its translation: CASSQSGTAGNTIYF.